The clone carrying this T cell receptor beta chain was detected a few times. The antigen remains unidentified. The data are from a study of shared clonotypes between healthy human individuals. Study outcomes and limitations: The sampled material consisted only of blood, and tissue repertoires are likely to differ.

The V gene's germline CDR1 is SGDLS and CDR2 YYNGEE. This CDR3 is built from 14 residues. V lost 1 base, J lost 2 bases, and 9 bases lay in between. Profiled with immunoSEQ multiplex PCR; TCRdb holds only in-frame clones, not every one. Among about 450,000 clones, 70% to 80% were seen once, and the ten largest hold approximately 12%. V usage is TRBV9 and J usage is TRBJ1-1; D not resolved. Sequences were obtained from PBMCs. The TCR was taken from a woman aged 40 to 55 in good health. Some clones in this sample may be carry-over from other donors' samples. This chain's CDR3 is CASSVRVANTEAFF. DNA of the CDR3: TGTGCCAGCAGCGTACGAGTCGCCAACACTGAAGCTTTCTTT.